This TCR beta chain is drawn from a study of T cell responses to AZD1222 COVID-19 vaccine. The repertoire was sequenced with immunoSEQ multiplex PCR; TCRdb's copy has only in-frame clones and lacks some. This table has about 190,000 clones, 85% to 90% appearing once. Trimming took 4 bases from V and 7 from J, leaving 10 bases between them. The CDR3 has 12 residues. This clone was recorded a few times. Source: peripheral blood, taken on day 0 of AZD1222 vaccination. The clonotype originates from an adult in good health. This rearrangement joins TRBV12-3 or TRBV12-4 to TRBJ2-5; a weak D match, TRBD2 (6 bases). The CDR3 here is CASSYLGGTQYF. CDR3 in DNA: TGTGCCAGCAGTTACCTGGGGGGGACCCAGTACTTC.